The rows below give T cell receptor beta chains drawn from one sample of a study of blood T cell repertoires in COVID-19. Clones were read by immunoSEQ multiplex PCR, and TCRdb kept only the in-frame ones, dropping some. Here the sample spans approximately 190,000 clones, approximately 81% being singletons. The sequenced material came from peripheral blood. The origin of the receptors is a human donor in a cohort sampled during active COVID-19. Each CDR3 is given with its conserved first and last residue. The D gene is left open where the match is weak. Part of the rows lack a size; the others show once, few, many or a class for expanded clones.

D gene | CDR3 length | J gene | V gene | clone size | CDR3 DNA | CDR3 protein
. | 14 | TRBJ1-6 | TRBV3-1/TRBV3-2 | . | TGTGCCAGCAGCCAAGCCGGGGATAATTCACCCCTCCACTTT | CASSQAGDNSPLHF
. | 13 | TRBJ1-4 | TRBV11-2 | . | TGTGCCAGCAGCTTAGGGAGGGGTGAAAAACTGTTTTTT | CASSLGRGEKLFF
TRBD2 | 17 | TRBJ2-7 | TRBV28 | . | TGTGCCAGCAGTTCCCAGTGGGGTGGGACTAGCGGTTACGAGCAGTACTTC | CASSSQWGGTSGYEQYF
TRBD2 | 17 | TRBJ2-1 | TRBV24-1 | . | TGTGCCACCAGTGATTTGTCTCTAGCGGGGACCTACAATGAGCAGTTCTTC | CATSDLSLAGTYNEQFF
. | 11 | TRBJ2-3 | TRBV12-3/TRBV12-4 | . | TGTGCCAGCAGCGACCGAGGATCGCAGTATTTT | CASSDRGSQYF
. | 13 | TRBJ1-5 | TRBV6-6 | . | TGTGCCAGCACGCAGGGTCAGGATCAGCCCCAGCATTTT | CASTQGQDQPQHF
. | 14 | TRBJ2-3 | TRBV18 | once | TGTGCCAGCTCCCCTCTCAGGGGGGCAGATACGCAGTATTTT | CASSPLRGADTQYF
. | 13 | TRBJ1-2 | TRBV2 | . | TGTGCCAGCAGTGAAGGCAGGGTTGATGGCTACACCTTC | CASSEGRVDGYTF
TRBD2 | 16 | TRBJ2-7 | TRBV6-1 | once | TGTGCCAGCAGTGAAGCACTAGCGGGAGGTTCCTACGAGCAGTACTTC | CASSEALAGGSYEQYF
TRBD1 | 15 | TRBJ1-1 | TRBV6-5 | . | TGTGCCAGCAGTCCTCGGACAGGGTGGTCCACTGAAGCTTTCTTT | CASSPRTGWSTEAFF